The 18 T cell receptor beta chains reported below all come from one sample, sequenced in a study of long-term antiretroviral therapy in people with HIV. The run of the v3.0 immunoSEQ assay was at survey level. Generated by immunoSEQ multiplex PCR, the TCRdb table keeps only in-frame clones and is missing some. The table lists 35,000 to 45,000 clones, around 94% of them singletons. Sequenced here: unsorted PBMCs, sampled 4.1 years after starting antiretroviral therapy. The origin of the receptors is a woman in her forties or fifties with HIV.

The chain uses TRBV19 and TRBJ1-5, with D possibly being TRBD1 (6 bases). Germline-derived CDR1 and CDR2 are LNHDA and SQIVND (reference sequence). The CDR3 runs 15 residues. V was cut by 5 bases and J by 7 bases, with 18 bases left in between. The CDR3 here is CASSDPGGGRQPQHF. The CDR3 nucleotides are TGTGCCAGTAGTGACCCCGGCGGGGGGCGACAGCCCCAGCATTTT.

This chain connects TRBV7-9 to TRBJ2-2; perhaps TRBD1 as D (5 bases). Germline assignment: CDR1 SEHNR and CDR2 FQNEAQ (reference sequence). CDR3 size: 16 residues. Deletions cut 1 base from V and 0 bases from J, with 9 bases between. This CDR3 reads CASSLVTGSNTGELFF. As DNA, the CDR3 is TGTGCCAGCAGCTTAGTTACAGGTTCGAACACCGGGGAGCTGTTTTTT.

The table lists this clone with a count of one. The CDR3 DNA reads as TGTGCCAGCAGCCAAGCCAACCCTGGAGGCTACGAGCAGTACTTC. This sequence encodes CASSQANPGGYEQYF. The chain employs TRBV14 and TRBJ2-7; D is possibly TRBD2 (5 bases). CDR3 size: 15 residues. V was pared by 1 base and J by 3 bases, with 13 bases between. The germline gives CDR1 SGHDN, CDR2 FVKESK.

This sequence joins TRBV14 and TRBJ1-1; 7 bases fit TRBD1. Unmatched junction bases numbered 4, after V lost 1 base and J lost 8 bases. The CDR3 runs 13 residues. Germline V gene data show CDR1 as SGHDN and CDR2 as FVKESK. As DNA, the CDR3 is TGTGCCAGCAGCCAAGGTAGACAGGGAGAAGCTTTCTTT. It encodes CASSQGRQGEAFF.

This rearrangement joins TRBV29-1 to TRBJ2-1; 7 nucleotides align to TRBD1. CDR3 length: 12 amino acids. Trimming removed 6 bases from V and 1 base from J; junction bases left unmatched: 0. From germline, CDR1 is SQVTM and CDR2 ANQGSEA. The CDR3 here is CSVGQSYNEQFF. DNA of the CDR3: TGCAGCGTGGGACAGTCCTACAATGAGCAGTTCTTC.

V usage is TRBV21-1 and J usage is TRBJ2-4. TRBV21-1 is a pseudogene. This CDR3 is built from 16 residues. CDR3 amino acids: CASSFPGTEAKNIQYF. The DNA of the CDR3 is TGTGCCAGCAGCTTCCCCGGGACCGAAGCCAAAAACATTCAGTACTTC.

V is TRBV4-1 and J is TRBJ2-5, with D perhaps TRBD1 (6 bases). The CDR3 runs 15 residues. The ends were cut back, 1 base at V and 4 bases at J, with 13 bases in the middle. The germline CDR1 and CDR2 sequences are MGHRA and YSYEKL. The CDR3 region has the DNA TGCGCCAGCAGCCAAGGTGCCAGGGGAGCAGAGACCCAGTACTTC. This gives the protein CASSQGARGAETQYF.

This chain connects TRBV7-9 to TRBJ2-3; 10 nucleotides line up with TRBD1. The CDR3 totals 17 residues. From germline, CDR1 is SEHNR and CDR2 FQNEAQ (reference sequence). Trimming took 2 bases from V and 2 from J; bases not matched to a gene: 7. The CDR3 is CASSLFGQGEITDTQYF. The CDR3 coding sequence is TGTGCCAGCAGCTTATTTGGACAGGGGGAAATCACAGATACGCAGTATTTT.

The V and J genes are TRBV4-1 and TRBJ1-5; D perhaps matches TRBD1 (6 bases). From germline, CDR1 is MGHRA and CDR2 YSYEKL. Trimming cost V 4 bases and J 0 bases, with 10 bases left between them. This CDR3 has 15 residues. The CDR3 sequence is CASSLQGTSNQPQHF. The CDR3 nucleotides read TGCGCCAGCAGCCTACAGGGAACTAGCAATCAGCCCCAGCATTTT.

CDR3 loop: CASSVATGRSYEQYF. The CDR3 bases are TGTGCCAGCAGCGTAGCTACGGGACGTAGCTACGAGCAGTACTTC. The chain couples TRBV9 to TRBJ2-7; D is tentatively TRBD1 or TRBD2 (5 bases each). The CDR3 loop spans 15 amino acids. CDR1 SGDLS and CDR2 YYNGEE come from the germline V gene. With 0 bases removed from V and 3 bases from J, the gap between germline ends came to 13 bases. The whole variable domain, filled in from reference TRBV9 and TRBJ2-7, reads DSGVTQTPKHLITATGQRVTLRCSPRSGDLSVYWYQQSLDQGLQFLIQYYNGEERAKGNILERFSAQQFPDLHSELNLSSLELGDSALYFCASSVATGRSYEQYFGPGTRLTVT.

The chain has TRBV5-1 and TRBJ2-3; TRBD2 agrees at 13 bases. Looked up from germline, CDR1 is SGHRS and CDR2 is YFSETQ. V was pared by 5 bases and J by 3 bases, with 3 bases of the junction left unmatched. The CDR3 is 15 residues long. CDR3 coding DNA: TGCGCCAGCAGGACTAGCGGGGGGCGGACAGATACGCAGTATTTT. Amino acid sequence: CASRTSGGRTDTQYF.

This chain connects TRBV5-6 to TRBJ1-2; perhaps TRBD1 as D (5 bases). The CDR3 is 15 amino acids. With 4 bases removed from V and 3 bases from J, the gap between germline ends came to 16 bases. CDR1 is SGHDT, CDR2 YYEEEE, per germline. DNA of the CDR3: TGTGCCAGCAGCCGCCGGGACGGTCGACACTATGGCTACACCTTC. Translating gives CASSRRDGRHYGYTF. The entire variable domain, with the rest obtained from reference TRBV5-6 and TRBJ1-2, is as follows: DAGVTQSPTHLIKTRGQQVTLRCSPKSGHDTVSWYQQALGQGPQFIFQYYEEEERQRGNFPDRFSGHQFPNYSSELNVNALLLGDSALYLCASSRRDGRHYGYTFGSGTRLTVV.

The CDR3 DNA is TGCGCCAGCAGCTTGGCAGGTAGCGGGGAAGAGTATTTT. Translation gives CASSLAGSGEEYF. The chain uses TRBV5-1 and TRBJ2-3; 8 bases are shared with TRBD2. Germline V gene lookup returns CDR1 SGHRS and CDR2 YFSETQ. The trim removed 0 bases at V and 13 bases at J, leaving 7 bases unmatched. The CDR3 extends over 13 amino acids.

J is TRBJ2-7 and V is TRBV2, with D possibly TRBD1 on 8 matching bases. The germline gives CDR1 SNHLY, CDR2 FYNNEI. CDR3 size: 15 residues. With 1 base removed from V and 7 bases from J, the gap between germline ends came to 17 bases. CDR3 nucleotide sequence: TGTGCCAGCAGTGAAGACAGGGGGGGAGAGAGGGAGCAGTACTTC. This sequence encodes CASSEDRGGEREQYF.

The CDR3 here is CASSTMGATNEKLFF. DNA for the CDR3: TGTGCCAGTAGTACCATGGGCGCAACTAATGAAAAACTGTTTTTT. The rearrangement links TRBV19 to TRBJ1-4; D not resolved. V gave up 4 bases and J gave up 0 bases, with 9 bases separating them. Germline V gene sequence: CDR1 LNHDA, CDR2 SQIVND (reference sequence). CDR3 length: 15 amino acids.

The chain couples TRBV27 to TRBJ1-6; perhaps TRBD1 as D (5 bases). Germline V lookup: CDR1 MNHEY, CDR2 SMNVEV (reference sequence). The CDR3 is made up of 13 amino acids. Trimming pared 5 bases from V and 5 bases from J, leaving 7 bases between. CDR3 in DNA: TGTGCCAGCAGTGACAGACATAATTCACCCCTCCACTTT. It translates to CASSDRHNSPLHF.

The chain couples TRBV11-2 to TRBJ1-1; a possible D gene is TRBD1 (6 bases). Germline CDR1 reads SGHAT; CDR2 reads FQNNGV. There are 16 residues in the CDR3. Trimming shortened V by 8 bases and J by 1 base, and 20 bases separated the two germline ends. The CDR3: CASGPSLVTGNTEAFF. In nucleotides, the CDR3 is TGTGCCAGCGGCCCCTCCCTGGTGACAGGGAACACTGAAGCTTTCTTT.

This sequence joins TRBV11-2 and TRBJ2-2; the match to TRBD1 covers 7 bases. CDR1 SGHAT and CDR2 FQNNGV come from the germline V gene. Trimming cost V 5 bases and J 0 bases; bases outside gene matches: 6. The CDR3 is made up of 16 amino acids. The CDR3, as DNA: TGTGCCAGCAGCGGGACAGTGACCGCGAACACCGGGGAGCTGTTTTTT. Protein: CASSGTVTANTGELFF.